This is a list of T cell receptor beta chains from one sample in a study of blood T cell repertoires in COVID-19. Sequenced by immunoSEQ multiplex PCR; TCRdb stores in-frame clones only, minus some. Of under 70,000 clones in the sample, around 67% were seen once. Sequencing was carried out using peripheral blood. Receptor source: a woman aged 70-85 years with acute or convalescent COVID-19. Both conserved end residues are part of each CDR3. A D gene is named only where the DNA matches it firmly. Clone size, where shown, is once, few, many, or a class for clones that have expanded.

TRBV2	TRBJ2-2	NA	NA	TGTGCCAGCAGTCGGGACTCCCACACCGGGGAGCTGTTTTTT	CASSRDSHTGELFF
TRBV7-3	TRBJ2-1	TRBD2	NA	TGTGCCAGCAGCCCCTTCGGCATCTGGCGGGGGGGGCTCTACAATGAGCAGTTCTTC	CASSPFGIWRGGLYNEQFF
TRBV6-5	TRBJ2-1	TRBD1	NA	TGTGCCAGCAGTTCCTTCGGACAGGGTATCAATGAGCAGTTCTTC	CASSSFGQGINEQFF
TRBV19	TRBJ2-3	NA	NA	TGTGCCAGTAGTATTGACTGGGGAGGTGTAGATACGCAGTATTTT	CASSIDWGGVDTQYF
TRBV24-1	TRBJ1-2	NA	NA	TGTGCCACCAGTGATGGTAGGGGTGGCGGCTACACCTTC	CATSDGRGGGYTF
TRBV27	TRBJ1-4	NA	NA	TGTGCCAGCAGTGAGGCTACAGGGCAAAAACTGTTTTTT	CASSEATGQKLFF
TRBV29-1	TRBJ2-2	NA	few	TGCGAGTATTGCGTTAGCACCGGGGAGCTGTTTTTT	CEYCVSTGELFF
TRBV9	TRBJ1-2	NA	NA	TGTGCCAGCAGCGTACAGGGAAGGGGCTACACCTTC	CASSVQGRGYTF
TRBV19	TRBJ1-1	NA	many	TGTGCCAGTAGTCCCCAAGAAGCGAGGAACACTGAAGCTTTCTTT	CASSPQEARNTEAFF
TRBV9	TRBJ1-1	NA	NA	TGTGCCAGCAGGCCACGGGGGGAGAACACTGAAGCTTTCTTT	CASRPRGENTEAFF
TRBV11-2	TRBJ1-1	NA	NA	TGTGCCAGCAGGGTCGGCGGGGCGAACACTGAAGCTTTCTTT	CASRVGGANTEAFF
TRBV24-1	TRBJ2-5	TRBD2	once	TGTGCCACCAGTGACCGGGTTGCGGCTAGCGGGGGCCGGGGAGAGACCCAGTACTTC	CATSDRVAASGGRGETQYF
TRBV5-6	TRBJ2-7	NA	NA	TGTGCCAGCGTCATGGGGTTTCAGGGCGAGCAGTACTTC	CASVMGFQGEQYF
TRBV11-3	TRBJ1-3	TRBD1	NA	TGTGCCAGCAGCTTTGGACAGGGAGACACCATATATTTT	CASSFGQGDTIYF
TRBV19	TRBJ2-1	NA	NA	TGTGCCAGTAGTATGGTAGGGTTGGTCCGTGGAGGTGTATCCTACAATGAGCAGTTCTTC	CASSMVGLVRGGVSYNEQFF
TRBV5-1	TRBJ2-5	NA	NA	TGCGCCAGCAGCCCCGGGACCTCAGGGGATCAAGAGACCCAGTACTTC	CASSPGTSGDQETQYF
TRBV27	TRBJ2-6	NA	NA	TGTGCCAGCAGGACCTTCGAGCAGGGTTATAGTGGGGCCAACGTCCTGACTTTC	CASRTFEQGYSGANVLTF
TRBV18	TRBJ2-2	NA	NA	TGTGCCAGCTCACCAGGAGGGCGAAGCACCGGGGAGCTGTTTTTT	CASSPGGRSTGELFF
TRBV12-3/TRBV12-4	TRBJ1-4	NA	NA	TGTGCCAGCAGTTCGGGTATTAATGAAAAACTGTTTTTT	CASSSGINEKLFF
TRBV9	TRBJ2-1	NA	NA	TGTGCCAGCAGCCCCGGACTGCTGTACAATGAGCAGTTCTTC	CASSPGLLYNEQFF
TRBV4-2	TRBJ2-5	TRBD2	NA	TGTGCCAGCAGCCCAGACCTAGCGGGGGGGGCCCCCCAAGAGACCCAGTACTTC	CASSPDLAGGAPQETQYF
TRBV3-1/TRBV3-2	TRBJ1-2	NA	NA	TGTGCCAGCAGCCAAGCGAGACAGGTTGGCCTCCGTGGCTATGGCTACACCTTC	CASSQARQVGLRGYGYTF
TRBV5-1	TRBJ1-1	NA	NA	TGCGCCAGCAGCTTGATGTCGGCAGGAGGGAACACTGAAGCTTTCTTT	CASSLMSAGGNTEAFF
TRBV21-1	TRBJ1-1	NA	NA	TGTGCCAGCAGGCGTCTTAGACCCTCTGACAGGGCCAGTTTCTTT	CASRRLRPSDRASFF
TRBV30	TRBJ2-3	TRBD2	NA	TGTGCCTGGAGTGTAGCGGGACTTCCAATGGATACGCAGTATTTT	CAWSVAGLPMDTQYF
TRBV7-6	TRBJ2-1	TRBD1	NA	TGTGCCAGCAGCGATCCGGGACAGGGGGGCTCCTACAATGAGCAGTTCTTC	CASSDPGQGGSYNEQFF
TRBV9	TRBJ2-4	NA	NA	TGTGCCAGCAGCTTCTCTCCGCGGGAAAGCATTCAGTACTTC	CASSFSPRESIQYF
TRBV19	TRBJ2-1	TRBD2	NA	TGTGCCAGCAGTGATCGCGGGGGGATCAATGAGCAGTTCTTC	CASSDRGGINEQFF
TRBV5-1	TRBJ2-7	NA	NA	TGCGCCAGCAGCTTGGTAAGGGGCTCGGGTTACGAGCAGTACTTC	CASSLVRGSGYEQYF
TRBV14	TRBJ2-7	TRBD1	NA	TGTGCCAGCAGCCTTTACAGGGGTGCTACCTACGAGCAGTACTTC	CASSLYRGATYEQYF
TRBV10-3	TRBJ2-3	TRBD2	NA	TGTGCCATCAAGTCGGGGGGGACAGATACGCAGTATTTT	CAIKSGGTDTQYF
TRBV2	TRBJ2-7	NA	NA	TGTGCCAGCAGTGAATTACGGAGGGACCACGAGCAGTACTTC	CASSELRRDHEQYF
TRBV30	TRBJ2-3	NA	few	TGTGCCTGGAACAGGGCGCGCGGCACAGATACGCAGTATTTT	CAWNRARGTDTQYF
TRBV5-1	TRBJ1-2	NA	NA	TGCGCCAGCAGCTTCCGGGAACTTAGCTATGGCTACACCTTC	CASSFRELSYGYTF
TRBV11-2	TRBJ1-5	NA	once	TGTGCCAGCAGCCAATCCGACAAATCACAGCCCCAGCATTTT	CASSQSDKSQPQHF
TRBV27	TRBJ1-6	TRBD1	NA	TGTGCCAGCAGTTTACTGACAGGGGTTAGGTCACCCCTCCACTTT	CASSLLTGVRSPLHF
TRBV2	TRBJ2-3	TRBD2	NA	TGTGCCAGCAGGGACCTTGGGGGGGTAAGCACAGATACGCAGTATTTT	CASRDLGGVSTDTQYF